This TCR beta chain was captured in a study of shared clonotypes between healthy human individuals (dated by TCRdb to about 2020). With regard to the full study: Three men and a couple of women, aged 18 to 49 years, made up the cohort. Different laboratories and diverse techniques were used to prepare libraries and sequence TCR repertoires, to increase sequencing depth and limit assay-specific biases. Each donor's leukapheresis produced roughly between roughly 0.94 and 9.5 billion PBMCs. For each donor, three plates each were used for CD4 naive and CD4 memory, two plates were used for CD8 naive, and one plate was used for CD8 memory. The study deeply sequenced blood TCR repertoires of five healthy adults to estimate repertoire size and the extent of clonotype sharing between individuals.

Study-wide findings and limitations: Compared with non-shared clonotypes, clonotypes shared by all four sorted-subset donors had higher generation probabilities. The small number of donors limited the genetic and exposure-history diversity represented. Naive subsets generally had larger estimated clonotype richness than memory subsets did. Sharing across a few donors was observed for around 5% of naive CD4, around 3.5% of naive CD8, over 2% of memory CD4, and over 0.3% of memory CD8 clonotypes. Incomplete sequencing was indicated by rarefaction of sorted-subset datasets, despite the large sequencing depth. Sampling was restricted to blood, and TCR repertoires in tissue are likely to differ from TCR repertoires in blood. Pairwise subsampling indicated that sequencing depth was expected to affect the degree of clonotype sharing among donors.

CD8 naive samples were obtained by positive selection for CCR7 among CD45RO-negative cells, yielding a CD45RA+CCR7+ population from which TemRA cells were excluded. Donors were healthy HIV-negative adults with no recently reported acute infections or vaccinations. Every donor was a Caucasian adult residing in Nashville, Tennessee, USA. Blood was collected by leukapheresis, and PBMCs were isolated by Ficoll-Histopaque density gradient centrifugation and then cryopreserved in liquid nitrogen vapor phase. Analytical flow cytometry was used to check the purity and quantity of each magnetically sorted T cell population. Genomic DNA was isolated from each sorted fraction and quantified by UV absorbance on a Nanodrop 2000c. V is reduced by 3 bases and J by 6 bases, leaving a spacing of 9 bases between them. The germline V gene sets CDR1 to SGHNT and CDR2 to YENEEA. Including cysteine and phenylalanine, the CDR3 has 13 amino acids. Only the CDR3 DNA stays, 39 bases, in frame from base 1.

Using the deep immunoSEQ assay, multiplex PCR amplified TCR CDR3 regions from genomic DNA. Extracted genomic DNA from each cell subset was distributed evenly across all wells of several immunoSEQ 96-well plates, and each plate was treated as a replicate. Each replicate PCR for sorted subsets received around 200 ng genomic DNA, equal to about 29,000 T cell genomes. Purified libraries were quantified with a Qubit 3.0 fluorometer, sized on a Bioanalyzer 2100, and re-quantified with the KAPA Library Quantification kit. Each immunoSEQ 96-well plate was sequenced on its own single-read 150-cycle Illumina NextSeq 550 flow cell. On the authors' methods: Because the immunoSEQ output held only junctional sequences and lacked quality scores, the filtering could not match the filtering applied to full-length reads. To assign V/J genes and CDR3, sequences were annotated against IMGT germline references using PyIR, a Python wrapper for IgBLAST v1.9. Reads with weak V/J assignments (E-value above 1e-6), missing CDR3, stop codons, out-of-frame junctions, or ambiguous translated residues were removed. V3J clonotypes were defined as sequences sharing the same inferred V gene, J gene, and CDR3 amino acid sequence. Percentage overlap between repertoires was calculated by dividing the number of shared unique clonotypes by the size of the smaller repertoire. Repertoire richness was assessed with RTK rarefaction, the Chao1 estimator, and Recon v2.1 estimates of unobserved clonotypes. Generation probabilities for all TCRbeta clonotypes obtained by the gDNA method from a handful of donors were computed using OLGA. This immuneACCESS table, as held by TCRdb, lists in-frame sequences with V and J called but not all clones. Of the missing ones, under half trace to an unresolved V gene in checked studies; the others have no known cause. V and J calls and clone size come straight from that table; D and trimming were deduced from the DNA. This sample lists about 2 million clones; approximately 94% were detected once. In total, the top ten clones hold approximately 1.2% of the sample.

Comments on this clone: It lacks a known antigen. It has no much larger one-base neighbor in the sample; base qualities were not kept.

The chain was built from TRBV11-3 and TRBJ2-1; too little of a D gene remains to name it. The sequenced material came from naive CD8+ T cells sorted from blood. The label giving this sample's cell subset or site can be read as: CD45RA+CCR7+. The sequence derives from a man between 18 and 29 years old in good health. The DNA reads as follows: TGTGCCAGCAGCTTCGTCCCTGGCAATGAGCAGTTCTTC. This yields the protein CASSFVPGNEQFF.